This entry concerns a single T cell receptor (beta chain). Its antigen is not yet known. Base quality data are lacking; no much larger clone is found one base away. This entry is derived from a study of graft-versus-host responses after intestinal transplantation (dated by TCRdb to the early 2020s). General notes on the study: The transplants that recipients got were multivisceral, liver-intestinal, or isolated intestinal. Instead of going to the commercial service, samples from a few later patients were sequenced in-house on an Illumina MiSeq and processed with MiXCR. Alloreactive clones were identified by sequencing pre-transplant mixed lymphocyte reaction products and comparing them with unstimulated pre-transplant donor and recipient T cells. A cohort of approximately 23 intestinal transplant recipients, including one retransplant, was enrolled, and a few patients lacking pretransplant specimens were excluded. Bulk TCR-beta CDR3 sequencing was used to track graft-versus-host and host-versus-graft alloreactive T cell clones in the graft, circulation and bone marrow after intestinal transplantation. Donor T cell macrochimerism was defined as a peak of at least 4% donor T cells among recipient peripheral blood mononuclear cells. All recipients received anti-thymocyte globulin induction followed by maintenance tacrolimus and steroids for around three years.

What the time point label conveys for this sample: cells obtained before transplantation from donor or recipient. CD3+CD4+ and CD3+CD8+ populations were FACS-sorted from unstimulated pre-transplant donor and recipient cells taken from spleen or lymph nodes. Library creation used the immunoSEQ multiplex PCR assay. For most patients, genomic DNA was isolated using the Qiagen DNeasy Blood and Tissue Kit and was shipped frozen to Adaptive Biotechnologies for TCR sequencing. Adaptive Biotechnologies carried out high-throughput TCR-beta CDR3 sequencing of genomic DNA for most patients. Under the source paper's analysis protocol: TCR sequencing data were retrieved from Adaptive's ImmunoSEQ software for roughly 20 patients, whereas three other patients were processed with MiXCR and VDJtools. CD4 versus CD8 sorting errors were corrected by removing sequences found in both subsets at a frequency ratio below 5:1. CDR3 nucleotide sequences shared by donor and recipient were removed because the origin of these sequences could not be assigned. To be classed as alloreactive, a clone needed at least 2-fold expansion over unstimulated cells and a minimum CFSE-low frequency of 0.002% (template counts) or 0.001% (read counts). Mappable clones were those detected in sequenced pre-transplant spleen, lymph node, or MLR CFSE-low populations of the donor or recipient. Cumulative frequency of alloreactive clones was calculated as a percentage of all sequences weighted by copy number. TCRdb holds this immuneACCESS table with in-frame rearrangements only. Some clones are missing; in checked studies, unresolved V genes explain under half, and the rest has no known cause. V, J and clone size derive from that table, while D and trimming were established from the DNA sequence. In all, the sample holds around 67,000 clones, and about 87% of those were seen once. The ten largest clonotypes hold approximately 0.39% of the sample.

Overall study outcomes, separate from this receptor: Early after transplant, declines in HvG clones were associated with peak levels of circulating GvH clones. High GvH to HvG T cell clonal ratios were observed in the allografts of patients with donor T cell macrochimerism. GvH clones turned up in recipient bone marrow, with some appearing earlier in ileal mucosa or blood, a pattern consistent with an intestinal mucosal origin. Conclusions were limited by the relatively low number and heterogeneity of intestinal transplant patients.

Relative to germline, V is missing 2 bases and J is missing 2 bases, with 3 bases of the junction outside any gene match. Its CDR3 holds 16 amino acids, cysteine through phenylalanine. The DNA shown is the 48-base CDR3, in frame from base 1. The germline V gene encodes CDR1 SEHNR and CDR2 FQNEAQ (reference sequence). In this chain, TRBV7-9 is recombined with TRBJ2-5; TRBD1 lines up with 12 middle nucleotides. The clonotype originates from a human donor who was the organ donor for an intestinal transplant. Here the sequenced sample was unstimulated CD4+ T cells sorted from spleen or lymph node cells, taken before transplant. The bases read TGTGCCAGCAGCTTAAGGGGACAGGGGGCGCAAGAGACCCAGTACTTC. This sequence encodes CASSLRGQGAQETQYF.